One sample yielded the 13 T cell receptor beta chains listed below, sequenced in a study of blood T cell repertoires in COVID-19. Profiled with immunoSEQ multiplex PCR; TCRdb holds only in-frame clones, not every one. The sample contains about 90,000 clones, about 80% of which appear only once. Sequencing input: peripheral blood. The receptors here all came from a woman in her 70s with acute or convalescent COVID-19.

The count of this clone is one. This rearrangement joins TRBV7-2 to TRBJ2-1, with D possibly matching TRBD1 (6 bases). The CDR3 has 16 residues. The V gene's germline CDR1 is SGHTA and CDR2 FQGNSA. V lost 2 bases and J 0 bases, leaving 11 bases between the germline ends. CDR3 amino acids: CASSLQGSSSYNEQFF. The CDR3 coding sequence is TGTGCCAGCAGCTTACAGGGGTCCTCCTCCTACAATGAGCAGTTCTTC.

The genes are TRBV7-6 and TRBJ2-4; tentatively, D is TRBD1 (7 bases). Germline lookup yields CDR1 SGHVS and CDR2 FNYEAQ. CDR3 length: 14 amino acids. Deletions cut 5 bases from V and 7 bases from J, with 15 bases between. The CDR3 coding sequence is TGTGCCAGCAGCCCAAATTCAGGGGGGAACATTCAGTACTTC. This sequence encodes CASSPNSGGNIQYF.

Notes on this clone: The junction departs from germline at one end; a sequencing error may be responsible. The chain uses TRBV2 and TRBJ2-2; 9 bases align to TRBD2. Germline V CDR1 and CDR2: SNHLY, FYNNEI. The CDR3 has 15 amino acids. The CDR3 nucleotides are TGTGCCAGCAGCGAAGGGACTAGCAGGACCGGGGAGCTGTTTTTT. This translates into CASSEGTSRTGELFF.

V gene TRBV5-1 combines with J gene TRBJ1-1; the D gene is possibly TRBD1 (5 bases). This CDR3 region has 14 residues. V lost 0 bases to trimming and J lost 1 base, with 7 bases between them. Germline V gene sequence: CDR1 SGHRS, CDR2 YFSETQ. Here the CDR3 DNA reads TGCGCCAGCAGCTTGGAGCAGGGGAACACTGAAGCTTTCTTT. It yields the protein CASSLEQGNTEAFF.

The chain links TRBV30 to TRBJ1-1, with D unclear. Germline CDR1 reads GTSNPN; CDR2 reads SVGIG (reference sequence). V was trimmed by 2 bases and J by 1 base, leaving 8 bases between them. This CDR3 has 13 amino acids. In DNA form, the CDR3 reads TGTGCCTGGAGTACAACACCGAACACTGAAGCTTTCTTT. This sequence encodes CAWSTTPNTEAFF.

The chain employs TRBV7-2 and TRBJ1-3; unclear D gene. The CDR3 spans 18 residues. V lost 0 bases to trimming and J lost 0 bases, with 15 bases between them. CDR1 is SGHTA, CDR2 FQGNSA, per germline. The CDR3 is CASSLARGSESSGNTIYF. The CDR3 nucleotides are TGTGCCAGCAGCTTAGCGCGAGGCAGTGAAAGCTCTGGAAACACCATATATTTT.

The chain uses TRBV7-8 and TRBJ2-4; D is perhaps TRBD1 (6 bases). The V end lost 5 bases, the J end lost 3 bases, and 11 bases lay between the germline ends. CDR3 length: 14 residues. Germline assignment: CDR1 SGHVS and CDR2 FQNEAQ. The CDR3 coding sequence is TGTGCCAGCAGCCCCAGGGACATCAAAAACATTCAGTACTTC. It yields the protein CASSPRDIKNIQYF. The entire variable domain, with the rest obtained from reference TRBV7-8 and TRBJ2-4, is as follows: GAGVSQSPRYKVAKRGQDVALRCDPISGHVSLFWYQQALGQGPEFLTYFQNEAQLDKSGLPSDRFFAERPEGSVSTLKIQRTQQEDSAVYLCASSPRDIKNIQYFGAGTRLSVL.

J is TRBJ2-7 and V is TRBV7-8; 11 bases line up with TRBD1. The V and J ends lost 5 bases and 6 bases, in that order; junction bases with no gene match: 15. This CDR3 spans 17 amino acids. Germline-derived CDR1 and CDR2 are SGHVS and FQNEAQ. CDR3 in amino acids: CASSPRTGGAVTGEQYF. DNA for the CDR3: TGTGCCAGCAGCCCTCGGACAGGGGGCGCGGTTACGGGCGAGCAGTACTTC.

V and J are TRBV19 and TRBJ1-3; D perhaps matches TRBD1 (5 bases). The germline V gene has CDR1 LNHDA and CDR2 SQIVND (reference sequence). The CDR3 consists of 14 residues. V dropped 6 bases and J dropped 4 bases, with 13 bases sitting between them. CDR3 amino acids: CASRTGGSGNTIYF. CDR3 nucleotides: TGTGCCAGTAGGACCGGGGGGTCCGGAAACACCATATATTTT.

The chain couples TRBV9 to TRBJ2-1, with D possibly being TRBD2 (5 bases). The germline CDR1 and CDR2 sequences are SGDLS and YYNGEE. The CDR3 runs to 14 residues. V shed 3 bases and J shed 9 bases, with 16 bases lying between them. The CDR3 DNA reads TGTGCCAGCAGCGAAGGGAGCTTAGCTACTGAGCAGTTCTTC. Protein product: CASSEGSLATEQFF.

V gene TRBV7-3 combines with J gene TRBJ2-2; 8 bases fit TRBD2. With V trimmed by 1 base and J by 1 base, 8 bases remained unmatched. CDR3 length: 18 residues. Germline loops: CDR1 SGHTA, CDR2 FQGTGA. In DNA, the CDR3 is TGTGCCAGCAGCTTAATTCCAGCGGGAGCAGGGAACACCGGGGAGCTGTTTTTT. Its protein product is CASSLIPAGAGNTGELFF.

The chain is built from TRBV2 and TRBJ2-1; D ambiguous. Germline V gene data show CDR1 as SNHLY and CDR2 as FYNNEI. V dropped 6 bases and J dropped 6 bases, with 6 bases sitting between them. The CDR3 is 11 residues long. Here the CDR3 DNA reads TGTGCCAGCAGCCCCTTCAATGAGCAGTTCTTC. Encoded protein: CASSPFNEQFF.

This chain uses TRBV29-1 with TRBJ1-1, with 8 positions matching TRBD1. J was trimmed by 4 bases and V by 5 bases; bases with no gene match: 6. The V gene's germline CDR1 is SQVTM and CDR2 ANQGSEA. This CDR3 region has 13 residues. CDR3 sequence: CSVWAGGITEAFF. The CDR3 region has the DNA TGCAGCGTTTGGGCAGGGGGCATCACTGAAGCTTTCTTT. The full variable domain, rest sourced from reference TRBV29-1 and TRBJ1-1, is SAVISQKPSRDICQRGTSLTIQCQVDSQVTMMFWYRQQPGQSLTLIATANQGSEATYESGFVIDKFPISRPNLTFSTLTVSNMSPEDSSIYLCSVWAGGITEAFFGQGTRLTVV.